This passage covers 6 T cell receptor beta chains from one sample sequenced in a study of blood T cell repertoires in COVID-19. Using immunoSEQ multiplex PCR, the repertoire was profiled, and TCRdb retains in-frame clones only, with some absent. The data show about 160,000 clones, around 90% seen once. Sequencing used peripheral blood. The receptors here all came from a man aged 18-30 years with acute or convalescent COVID-19.

The genes are TRBV12-5 and TRBJ1-1, with TRBD1 matching 7 bases. V shed 6 bases and J 1 base; nucleotides not matched to a gene: 11. There are 16 residues in the CDR3. Germline-derived CDR1 and CDR2 are LGHNT and FRNRAP. The CDR3 here is CASGLAQGEENTEAFF. The CDR3 region has the DNA TGTGCTAGTGGGCTGGCCCAGGGGGAAGAGAACACTGAAGCTTTCTTT.

V and J are TRBV30 and TRBJ1-3, with TRBD1 as a possible D gene (5 bases). Between the trimmed V and J ends, which lost 1 base and 4 bases, there was a span of 5 bases. Germline assignment: CDR1 GTSNPN and CDR2 SVGIG (reference sequence). The CDR3 is 12 amino acids. The CDR3 bases are TGTGCCTGGAGTGGACAGGGAAACACCATATATTTT. Its protein product is CAWSGQGNTIYF.

V usage is TRBV2 and J usage is TRBJ2-5; tentatively, D is TRBD1 (5 bases). Germline values: CDR1 SNHLY, CDR2 FYNNEI. Trimming stripped 6 bases from V and 4 bases from J, with 15 bases between. The CDR3 is made up of 14 amino acids. This CDR3 is CASSRVSMRETQYF. The CDR3 nucleotides read TGTGCCAGCAGCAGGGTTTCCATGCGAGAGACCCAGTACTTC.

This chain connects TRBV5-1 to TRBJ2-7; 12 bases match TRBD2. The CDR3 totals 17 residues. Germline CDR1 is SGHRS and CDR2 is YFSETQ. Trimming removed 2 bases from V and 1 base from J; junction bases left unmatched: 7. CDR3 sequence reads: CASSFRTSGVGSYEQYF. In nucleotides, the CDR3 is TGCGCCAGCAGCTTCAGGACTAGCGGGGTAGGGTCCTACGAGCAGTACTTC.

This chain connects TRBV29-1 to TRBJ1-4, with D possibly TRBD1 on 6 matching bases. Trimming took 8 bases from V and 3 from J, leaving 13 bases between them. The V gene's germline CDR1 is SQVTM and CDR2 ANQGSEA. This CDR3 region has 13 residues. CDR3 in DNA: TGCAGCCCCCAGGGGTTGTCTAATGAAAAACTGTTTTTT. This sequence encodes CSPQGLSNEKLFF. The full variable domain, in which reference TRBV29-1 and TRBJ1-4 provide the parts outside the CDR3, is SAVISQKPSRDICQRGTSLTIQCQVDSQVTMMFWYRQQPGQSLTLIATANQGSEATYESGFVIDKFPISRPNLTFSTLTVSNMSPEDSSIYLCSPQGLSNEKLFFGSGTQLSVL.

CDR3 loop: CASSPRRGPTDTQYF. The CDR3 DNA follows: TGTGCCAGCAGCCCCCGGCGGGGGCCCACAGATACGCAGTATTTT. The chain combines TRBV11-3 with TRBJ2-3, with D perhaps matching TRBD2 (7 bases). Trimming took off 5 bases at V and 2 bases at J, with 14 bases between the two ends. Germline loops: CDR1 SGHNT, CDR2 YENEEA. CDR3 length: 15 residues.